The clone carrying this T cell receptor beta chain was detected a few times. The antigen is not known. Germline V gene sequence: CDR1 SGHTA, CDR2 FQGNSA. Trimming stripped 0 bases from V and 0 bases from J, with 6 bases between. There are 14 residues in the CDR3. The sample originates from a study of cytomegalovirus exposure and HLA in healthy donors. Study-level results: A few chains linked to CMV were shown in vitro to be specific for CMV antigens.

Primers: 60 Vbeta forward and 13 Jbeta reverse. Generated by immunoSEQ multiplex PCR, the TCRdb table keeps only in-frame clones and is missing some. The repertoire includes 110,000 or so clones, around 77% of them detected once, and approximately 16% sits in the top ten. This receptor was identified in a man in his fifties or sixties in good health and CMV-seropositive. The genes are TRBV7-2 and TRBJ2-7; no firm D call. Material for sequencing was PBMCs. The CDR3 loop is CASSLARFSYEQYF. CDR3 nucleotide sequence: TGTGCCAGCAGCTTAGCGAGGTTCTCCTACGAGCAGTACTTC. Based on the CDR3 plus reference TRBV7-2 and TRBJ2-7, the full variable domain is GAGVSQSPSNKVTEKGKDVELRCDPISGHTALYWYRQSLGQGLEFLIYFQGNSAPDKSGLPSDRFSAERTGGSVSTLTIQRTQQEDSAVYLCASSLARFSYEQYFGPGTRLTVT.